The next 32 T cell receptor beta chains were all read from a single sample in a study of OX40 agonist ivuxolimab in advanced cancers. Generated by immunoSEQ multiplex PCR, the TCRdb table keeps only in-frame clones and is missing some. Among tens of thousands of clones listed, around 87% were seen once. The sample in question was CD4+ or CD8+ T cells sorted from blood, obtained in a trial of the OX40 agonist ivuxolimab. These receptors all stem from an adult with an advanced solid tumor such as melanoma, head and neck, liver or kidney cancer.

V gene TRBV4-1 combines with J gene TRBJ1-6; TRBD1 agrees at 7 bases. Germline trimming cut 2 bases from V and 10 bases from J; bases unmatched to any gene: 5. The CDR3 sequence is 14 residues long. Germline V gene lookup returns CDR1 MGHRA and CDR2 YSYEKL. The CDR3 DNA reads as TGCGCCAGCAGCCAAAGACAGGGTGAATCACCCCTCCACTTT. Protein product: CASSQRQGESPLHF.

The table lists this clone with a count of one. The chain combines TRBV7-9 with TRBJ1-4; no firm D call. Between the trimmed V and J ends, which lost 2 bases and 7 bases, there was a span of 14 bases. CDR1 and CDR2 (germline): SEHNR, FQNEAQ (reference sequence). This CDR3 is built from 15 residues. CDR3 coding DNA: TGTGCCAGCAGCTTATCGGGTATTGTAGGTGAAAAACTGTTTTTT. Encoded protein: CASSLSGIVGEKLFF.

The chain is built from TRBV30 and TRBJ1-5; D is uncertain. The V end lost 0 bases, the J end lost 1 base, and 4 bases lay between the germline ends. The CDR3 is made up of 13 amino acids. Germline V gene sequence: CDR1 GTSNPN, CDR2 SVGIG (reference sequence). CDR3 nucleotide sequence: TGTGCCTGGAGTGTAGGGAGCAATCAGCCCCAGCATTTT. It translates to CAWSVGSNQPQHF. Looking up the rest from reference TRBV30 and TRBJ1-5 gives the full variable domain: SQTIHQWPATLVQPVGSPLSLECTVEGTSNPNLYWYRQAAGRGLQLLFYSVGIGQISSEVPQNLSASRPQDRQFILSSKKLLLSDSGFYLCAWSVGSNQPQHFGDGTRLSIL.

This clone was found once. The gene calls are TRBV6-5 and TRBJ1-5; 9 positions match TRBD1. The ends lost 6 bases at V and 7 bases at J; junction bases unmatched: 4. Germline-derived CDR1 and CDR2 are MNHEY and SVGAGI. The CDR3 is 13 amino acids. For the CDR3, the DNA is TGTGCCAGCAGCTGGGACAGGGAGCAGCCCCAGCATTTT. This sequence encodes CASSWDREQPQHF.

The chain couples TRBV5-4 to TRBJ2-7; D may be TRBD2 (5 bases). The V gene's germline CDR1 is SGHNT and CDR2 YYREEE (reference sequence). The CDR3 contains 14 residues. V lost 3 bases and J 4 bases, leaving 14 bases between the germline ends. The CDR3 DNA sequence: TGTGCCAGCAGCTCGGGATGGATCCCATACGAGCAGTACTTC. Protein product: CASSSGWIPYEQYF.

The chain employs TRBV5-4 and TRBJ1-2, with D uncertain. Germline lookup yields CDR1 SGHNT and CDR2 YYREEE (reference sequence). V was pared by 4 bases and J by 4 bases, with 23 bases between. There are 17 residues in the CDR3. The CDR3 bases are TGTGCCAGCAGCCCGGGTGTATCCCGAACGGGAGGCTATGGCTACACCTTC. This encodes CASSPGVSRTGGYGYTF.

This chain links TRBV18 with TRBJ2-4, with TRBD2 matching over 14 bases. V shed 4 bases and J 5 bases; nucleotides not matched to a gene: 4. Germline V gene lookup returns CDR1 KGHSH and CDR2 LQKENI. The CDR3 is 16 residues long. The CDR3 loop is CASSRGTSGSENIQYF. In DNA, the CDR3 is TGTGCCAGCTCACGTGGGACTAGCGGGAGCGAAAACATTCAGTACTTC.

A few counts support this clone. The V and J genes are TRBV11-2 and TRBJ2-2; a weak D match, TRBD1 (7 bases). Germline CDR1 reads SGHAT; CDR2 reads FQNNGV. Trimming stripped 5 bases from V and 5 bases from J, with 15 bases between. The CDR3 length is 15 residues. CDR3 region: CASSPRRGRTGELFF. The CDR3, as DNA: TGTGCCAGCAGCCCTCGGAGGGGGCGAACCGGGGAGCTGTTTTTT.

The chain is built from TRBV28 and TRBJ2-7; D gene uncertain. Germline loops: CDR1 MDHEN, CDR2 SYDVKM. The V gene lost 4 bases and the J gene lost 8 bases, with 9 bases spanning the gap. The CDR3 spans 11 residues. CDR3 sequence (DNA): TGTGCCAGCAGTTACAATACCCAGCAGTACTTC. As protein: CASSYNTQQYF.

The genes are TRBV5-1 and TRBJ1-1; D is unclear. Trimming removed 2 bases from V and 0 bases from J, with 11 bases in between. CDR1 is SGHRS and CDR2 is YFSETQ in the germline V gene. The CDR3 length is 15 residues. The chain's CDR3 is CASSFGRRMNTEAFF. The CDR3, as DNA: TGCGCCAGCAGCTTTGGGAGACGGATGAACACTGAAGCTTTCTTT.

The rearrangement joins TRBV7-2 to TRBJ2-3; 8 bases line up with TRBD2. From germline, CDR1 is SGHTA and CDR2 FQGNSA. This CDR3 has 15 residues. Germline trimming cut 5 bases from V and 5 bases from J; bases unmatched to any gene: 9. This CDR3 reads CASSAQAGEKDTQYF. CDR3 coding DNA: TGTGCCAGCAGCGCACAAGCGGGAGAGAAAGATACGCAGTATTTT.

J is TRBJ1-5 and V is TRBV18; TRBD1 agrees at 9 bases. The germline V gene has CDR1 KGHSH and CDR2 LQKENI. J was trimmed by 7 bases and V by 3 bases; bases with no gene match: 7. The CDR3 is 15 amino acids. The chain's CDR3 is CASSPGQGSRQPQHF. The CDR3 DNA is TGTGCCAGCTCACCGGGACAGGGTTCACGCCAGCCCCAGCATTTT.

The sample holds a few counts of this clone. The chain has TRBV6-5 and TRBJ2-4; no firm D call. Looked up from germline, CDR1 is MNHEY and CDR2 is SVGAGI. The CDR3 totals 16 residues. V was pared by 0 bases and J by 1 base, with 10 bases between. The CDR3 DNA follows: TGTGCCAGCAGTTACTCCCAGGTGACTGCCAAAAACATTCAGTACTTC. It is translated as CASSYSQVTAKNIQYF.

The chain carries TRBV18 and TRBJ2-1; 10 bases are a match to TRBD2. This CDR3 is 18 amino acids long. Germline lookup yields CDR1 KGHSH and CDR2 LQKENI. After removal of 0 bases from V and 7 bases from J, the junction contained 12 bases not matched to a gene. The DNA for the CDR3 is TGTGCCAGCTCACCACCGTCGGTGGCCTCTAGCGGGAGAAATGAGCAGTTCTTC. Encoded protein: CASSPPSVASSGRNEQFF.

This clone was seen once. The genes are TRBV7-9 and TRBJ2-1; D call uncertain. Germline CDR1 is SEHNR and CDR2 is FQNEAQ (reference sequence). Deletions cut 1 base from V and 6 bases from J, with 10 bases between. This CDR3 has 14 residues. CDR3 protein: CASSLGLGSNEQFF. As DNA, the CDR3 is TGTGCCAGCAGCTTAGGTCTAGGGTCCAATGAGCAGTTCTTC.

This chain connects TRBV5-1 to TRBJ2-2, with 8 bases lining up with TRBD1. Germline CDR1 reads SGHRS; CDR2 reads YFSETQ. Trimming took 3 bases from V and 1 from J; bases not matched to a gene: 2. The CDR3 spans 15 residues. Written as DNA, the CDR3 is TGCGCCAGCAGCTCCGGGACAGGGAACACCGGGGAGCTGTTTTTT. Protein: CASSSGTGNTGELFF.

The V call is TRBV11-3, the J call TRBJ2-1; D is unresolved. The germline CDR1 and CDR2 sequences are SGHNT and YENEEA. The CDR3 has 12 amino acids. Trimming cost V 0 bases and J 10 bases, with 7 bases left between them. CDR3 in amino acids: CASSLDPAEQFF. The CDR3 DNA is TGTGCCAGCAGCTTAGATCCGGCGGAGCAGTTCTTC. The whole variable domain, filled in from reference TRBV11-3 and TRBJ2-1, reads EAGVVQSPRYKIIEKKQPVAFWCNPISGHNTLYWYLQNLGQGPELLIRYENEEAVDDSQLPKDRFSAERLKGVDSTLKIQPAELGDSAVYLCASSLDPAEQFFGPGTRLTVL.

This chain joins TRBV5-1 and TRBJ2-2; 8 bases are shared with TRBD1. This CDR3 is 15 amino acids long. With V trimmed by 2 bases and J by 4 bases, 4 bases remained unmatched. The germline gives CDR1 SGHRS, CDR2 YFSETQ. The CDR3 DNA is TGCGCCAGCAGCTTCCAGGGGGCTGGCACCGGGGAGCTGTTTTTT. The encoded protein is CASSFQGAGTGELFF.

This sequence joins TRBV2 and TRBJ2-7; TRBD1 is a possible D gene (6 bases). V lost 5 bases and J 1 base, leaving 12 bases between the germline ends. CDR1 is SNHLY, CDR2 FYNNEI, per germline. The CDR3 has 14 residues. The CDR3 sequence is CASSISGDSYEQYV. CDR3 coding DNA: TGTGCCAGCAGTATCTCAGGGGATTCCTACGAGCAGTACGTC.

The chain couples TRBV7-9 to TRBJ1-1; D not certain. The CDR3 is made up of 14 amino acids. Trimming cost V 6 bases and J 0 bases, with 11 bases left between them. Germline V lookup: CDR1 SEHNR, CDR2 FQNEAQ (reference sequence). The CDR3: CASREGSLNTEAFF. The DNA for the CDR3 is TGTGCCAGCAGAGAAGGGTCGCTGAACACTGAAGCTTTCTTT.

This rearrangement joins TRBV28 to TRBJ2-7; 12 nucleotides line up with TRBD2. The germline gives CDR1 MDHEN, CDR2 SYDVKM. The CDR3 runs 15 residues. Trimming removed 7 bases from V and 7 bases from J; junction bases left unmatched: 11. For the CDR3, the DNA is TGTGCCAGCAAACTAGCGGGAGGCCAGGTGGTGGAGCAGTACTTC. Translated, it gives CASKLAGGQVVEQYF.

The chain employs TRBV19 and TRBJ2-3; a possible D gene is TRBD1 (5 bases). Germline CDR1 reads LNHDA; CDR2 reads SQIVND (reference sequence). The V and J ends lost 2 bases and 5 bases respectively, with 14 bases between them. This CDR3 is 15 amino acids long. The CDR3 region has the DNA TGTGCCAGTAGTATAACAGGCTCTGATGGAGATACGCAGTATTTT. Translation: CASSITGSDGDTQYF. Full variable domain (outside the CDR3, taken from reference TRBV19 and TRBJ2-3): DGGITQSPKYLFRKEGQNVTLSCEQNLNHDAMYWYRQDPGQGLRLIYYSQIVNDFQKGDIAEGYSVSREKKESFPLTVTSAQKNPTAFYLCASSITGSDGDTQYFGPGTRLTVL.

The chain couples TRBV6-5 to TRBJ2-2; D may be TRBD1 or TRBD2 (5 bases each). Trimming removed 11 bases at V and 1 base at J, with 14 bases between. CDR1 is MNHEY, CDR2 SVGAGI, per germline. This CDR3 region has 14 residues. For the CDR3, the DNA is TGTGCCGTCGCCCAGGGAGTGAACACCGGGGAGCTGTTTTTT. Its translation: CAVAQGVNTGELFF.

This chain links TRBV6-1 with TRBJ2-3; D is tentatively TRBD1 or TRBD2 (6 bases each). Per the germline V gene, CDR1 is MNHNS and CDR2 is SASEGT. CDR3 length: 14 amino acids. Trimming removed 7 bases at V and 4 bases at J, with 15 bases between. The CDR3 region is CASTQEGGSDTQYF. The DNA for the CDR3 is TGTGCCAGCACCCAGGAGGGGGGTTCAGATACGCAGTATTTT.

The chain joins TRBV7-2 to TRBJ2-3; D gene ambiguous. The CDR3 has 14 residues. The V gene's germline CDR1 is SGHTA and CDR2 FQGNSA. V lost 6 bases to trimming and J lost 0 bases, with 10 bases between them. The CDR3 loop reads CASRFGGSTDTQYF. CDR3 in DNA: TGTGCCAGCAGATTTGGCGGTAGCACAGATACGCAGTATTTT. Combining the CDR3 with reference TRBV7-2 and TRBJ2-3 gives the whole variable domain GAGVSQSPSNKVTEKGKDVELRCDPISGHTALYWYRQSLGQGLEFLIYFQGNSAPDKSGLPSDRFSAERTGGSVSTLTIQRTQQEDSAVYLCASRFGGSTDTQYFGPGTRLTVL.

The rearrangement uses TRBV6-5 and TRBJ2-3; D not resolved. V shed 4 bases and J shed 2 bases, with 7 bases lying between them. CDR3 length equals 13 residues. From germline, CDR1 is MNHEY and CDR2 SVGAGI. As DNA, the CDR3 is TGTGCCAGCAGTTCCCCGGTCACAGATACGCAGTATTTT. Its translation is CASSSPVTDTQYF.

The rearrangement uses TRBV4-3 and TRBJ2-3, with 8 nucleotides matching TRBD2. V shed 2 bases and J 2 bases; nucleotides not matched to a gene: 6. The V gene's germline CDR1 is LGHNA and CDR2 YSLEER. CDR3 length: 16 amino acids. The CDR3 loop reads CASSQTGGLDTDTQYF. Here the CDR3 DNA reads TGCGCCAGCAGCCAAACGGGAGGGCTGGACACAGATACGCAGTATTTT.

The chain uses TRBV5-1 and TRBJ1-5; TRBD1 agrees at 8 bases. The CDR3 is 13 residues long. With 3 bases clipped from V and 7 bases from J, the junction kept 3 bases outside the gene matches. CDR1 is SGHRS, CDR2 YFSETQ, per germline. The CDR3 reads CASSSDRGQPQHF. The CDR3 region has the DNA TGCGCCAGCAGCTCAGACAGGGGACAGCCCCAGCATTTT.

The V gene is TRBV7-2, the J gene TRBJ2-3; 11 bases align to TRBD1. Germline values: CDR1 SGHTA, CDR2 FQGNSA. The CDR3 is 16 residues long. The trim removed 5 bases at V and 4 bases at J, leaving 8 bases unmatched. DNA for the CDR3: TGTGCCAGCAGCCGACCGGGACAGGGGGTTCCAGATACGCAGTATTTT. This sequence encodes CASSRPGQGVPDTQYF.

The chain employs TRBV4-3 and TRBJ2-6; 10 bases line up with TRBD1. Germline V gives CDR1 LGHNA, CDR2 YSLEER. After removal of 4 bases from V and 4 bases from J, the junction contained 7 bases not matched to a gene. This CDR3 has 17 amino acids. This CDR3 reads CASSLGTGVSGANVLTF. CDR3 sequence (DNA): TGCGCCAGCAGCCTCGGGACAGGGGTGTCAGGGGCCAACGTCCTGACTTTC.

The rearrangement joins TRBV18 to TRBJ1-1, with D possibly matching TRBD1 (6 bases). The V gene lost 1 base and the J gene lost 0 bases, with 15 bases spanning the gap. The length of the CDR3 is 17 residues. Germline CDR1 KGHSH, CDR2 LQKENI. The CDR3 reads CASSPLSSHRVNTEAFF. Written as DNA, the CDR3 is TGTGCCAGCTCACCACTTTCGTCACACAGGGTGAACACTGAAGCTTTCTTT.

The chain recombines TRBV6-5 with TRBJ1-1; no reliable D call. The CDR3 runs 11 residues. Germline V gene lookup returns CDR1 MNHEY and CDR2 SVGAGI. V was shortened by 7 bases and J by 5 bases, with 8 bases between the two germline ends. Written as DNA, the CDR3 is TGTGCCAGCAACCGGGATACTGAAGCTTTCTTT. Translated, it gives CASNRDTEAFF.